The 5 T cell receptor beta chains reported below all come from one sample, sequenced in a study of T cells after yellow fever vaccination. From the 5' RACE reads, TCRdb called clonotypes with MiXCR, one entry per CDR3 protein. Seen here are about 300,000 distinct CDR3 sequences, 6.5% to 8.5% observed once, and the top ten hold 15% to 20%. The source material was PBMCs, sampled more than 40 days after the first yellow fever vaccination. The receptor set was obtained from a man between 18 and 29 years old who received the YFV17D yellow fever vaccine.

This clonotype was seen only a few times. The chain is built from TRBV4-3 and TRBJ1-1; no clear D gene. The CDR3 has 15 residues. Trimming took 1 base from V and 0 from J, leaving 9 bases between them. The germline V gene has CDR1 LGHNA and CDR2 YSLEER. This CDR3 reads CASSQVTRMNTEAFF. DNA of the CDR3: TGCGCCAGCAGCCAAGTTACGAGAATGAACACTGAAGCTTTCTTT.

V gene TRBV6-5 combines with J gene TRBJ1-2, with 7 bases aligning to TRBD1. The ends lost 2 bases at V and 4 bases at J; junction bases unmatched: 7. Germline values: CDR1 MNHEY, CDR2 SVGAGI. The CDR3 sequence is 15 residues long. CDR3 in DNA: TGTGCCAGCAGTTACCTCACAGGGGAGGGCTATGGCTACACCTTC. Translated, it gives CASSYLTGEGYGYTF.

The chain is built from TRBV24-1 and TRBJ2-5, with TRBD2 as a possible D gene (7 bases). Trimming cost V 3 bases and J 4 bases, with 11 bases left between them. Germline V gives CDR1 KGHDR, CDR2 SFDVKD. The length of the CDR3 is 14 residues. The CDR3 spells CATSDGGGRETQYF. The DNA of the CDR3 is TGTGCCACCAGTGATGGGGGGGGCAGAGAGACCCAGTACTTC.

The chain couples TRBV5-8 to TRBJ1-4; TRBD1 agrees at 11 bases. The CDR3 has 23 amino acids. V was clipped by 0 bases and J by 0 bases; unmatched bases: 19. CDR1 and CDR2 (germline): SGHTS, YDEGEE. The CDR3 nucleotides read TGTGCCAGCAGCTTGGGGTCCGGACAGGGGGCCCAAACGAACCTTACAACTAATGAAAAACTGTTTTTT. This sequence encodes CASSLGSGQGAQTNLTTNEKLFF.

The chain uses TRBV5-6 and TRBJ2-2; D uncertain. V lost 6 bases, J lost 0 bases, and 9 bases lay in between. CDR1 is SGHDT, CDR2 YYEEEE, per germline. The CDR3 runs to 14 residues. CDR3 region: CASTSIANTGELFF. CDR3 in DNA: TGTGCCAGCACGTCTATAGCGAACACCGGGGAGCTGTTTTTT.